This TCR beta chain was found in a study of T cell repertoires and HLA-DP antigens. The primer mix covered 54 TRBV segments and 13 TRBJ segments. Data came from immunoSEQ multiplex PCR; TCRdb stores just in-frame clones and leaves some out. Of about 89,000 clones in the sample, approximately 89% were seen once. Purity of the untouched CD4+ T cells was about 97.7%. As to this clone: The antigen is not known.

This CDR3 comprises 13 residues. Germline values: CDR1 MNHNY, CDR2 SVGAGI (reference sequence). V shed 6 bases, J shed 5 bases, and the junction held 6 bases outside the gene matches. Whole-study findings and limits: Against one allele, clones undetected before culture averaged approximately 35%; against the other, 50% to 65%.

The chain uses TRBV6-6 and TRBJ1-2; 7 nucleotides match TRBD1. Sequenced: CD4+ T cells from PBMCs. This sequence originates from a man aged 50-59 years in good health and CMV-seronegative. CDR3 sequence (DNA): TGTGCCAGCAGCTACGACAGGGCTTATGGCTACACCTTC. Translating gives CASSYDRAYGYTF.